These 6 T cell receptor beta chains originate from one sample sequenced in a study of shared clonotypes between healthy human individuals. Only in-frame clones appear in the TCRdb table, and some are missing; sequencing was by immunoSEQ multiplex PCR. The table records approximately 1.4 million clones, 95% to 99% of them present only once. Sequencing was done on a sample of naive CD4+ T cells sorted from blood. The subset here: CD45RA+ positively selected. The receptor source for this set is a man aged 25-40 years in good health.

The chain has TRBV11-2 and TRBJ2-1; possibly TRBD2 for D (6 bases). V gave up 5 bases and J gave up 2 bases, with 13 bases separating them. The CDR3 extends over 15 amino acids. Germline loops: CDR1 SGHAT, CDR2 FQNNGV. CDR3 in amino acids: CASSRPGLAYNEQFF. The CDR3 DNA reads TGTGCCAGCAGCCGACCGGGACTCGCCTACAATGAGCAGTTCTTC.

The chain uses TRBV14 and TRBJ1-1; 8 positions agree with TRBD1. Unmatched junction bases numbered 9, after V lost 5 bases and J lost 4 bases. The length of the CDR3 is 15 residues. CDR1 and CDR2 from the germline V gene are SGHDN and FVKESK. The CDR3 DNA is TGTGCCAGCAGCAGACGGACAGGGAGGAGCACTGAAGCTTTCTTT. Translating it yields CASSRRTGRSTEAFF.

The rearrangement joins TRBV4-2 to TRBJ1-5; no firm D call. The CDR3 covers 16 residues. CDR1 and CDR2 from the germline V gene are LGHNA and YNFKEQ. V shed 1 base and J shed 2 bases, with 12 bases lying between them. In nucleotides, the CDR3 is TGTGCCAGCAGCCAAGCCGGACGGGAGCGCAATCAGCCCCAGCATTTT. This gives the protein CASSQAGRERNQPQHF.

In its sample, this clone was seen once. The chain combines TRBV29-1 with TRBJ2-7, with D possibly TRBD2 on 6 matching bases. V shed 6 bases and J shed 3 bases, with 18 bases lying between them. CDR1 is SQVTM, CDR2 ANQGSEA, per germline. The length of the CDR3 is 14 residues. The CDR3 region is CSVASGTGNYEQYF. As DNA, the CDR3 is TGCAGCGTCGCTTCTGGGACTGGGAACTACGAGCAGTACTTC.

The chain links TRBV4-1 to TRBJ1-1; D call uncertain. Germline CDR1 MGHRA, CDR2 YSYEKL. CDR3 size: 14 residues. V was pared by 1 base and J by 4 bases, with 10 bases between. The CDR3 reads CASSQGWLATEAFF. In DNA, the CDR3 is TGCGCCAGCAGCCAAGGCTGGTTAGCCACTGAAGCTTTCTTT.

The V call is TRBV2, the J call TRBJ1-4; TRBD1 matches at 8 bases. The CDR3 length is 15 residues. With 5 bases clipped from V and 8 bases from J, the junction kept 10 bases outside the gene matches. Germline loops: CDR1 SNHLY, CDR2 FYNNEI. The CDR3 DNA sequence: TGTGCCAGCAGTCAACAGACAGGGGACGGGGAAAAACTGTTTTTT. It encodes CASSQQTGDGEKLFF.